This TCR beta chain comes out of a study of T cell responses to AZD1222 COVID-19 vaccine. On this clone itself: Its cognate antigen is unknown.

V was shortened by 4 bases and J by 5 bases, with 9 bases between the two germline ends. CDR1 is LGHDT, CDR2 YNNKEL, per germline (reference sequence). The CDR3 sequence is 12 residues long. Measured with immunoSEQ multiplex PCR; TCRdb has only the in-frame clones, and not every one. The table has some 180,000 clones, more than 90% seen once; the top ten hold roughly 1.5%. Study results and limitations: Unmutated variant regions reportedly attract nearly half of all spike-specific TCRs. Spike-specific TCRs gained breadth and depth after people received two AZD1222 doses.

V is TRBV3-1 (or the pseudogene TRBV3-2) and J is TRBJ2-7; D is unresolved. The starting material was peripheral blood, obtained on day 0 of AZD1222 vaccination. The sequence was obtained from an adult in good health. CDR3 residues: CASSRVSNEQYF. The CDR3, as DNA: TGTGCCAGCAGCCGCGTAAGCAACGAGCAGTACTTC.